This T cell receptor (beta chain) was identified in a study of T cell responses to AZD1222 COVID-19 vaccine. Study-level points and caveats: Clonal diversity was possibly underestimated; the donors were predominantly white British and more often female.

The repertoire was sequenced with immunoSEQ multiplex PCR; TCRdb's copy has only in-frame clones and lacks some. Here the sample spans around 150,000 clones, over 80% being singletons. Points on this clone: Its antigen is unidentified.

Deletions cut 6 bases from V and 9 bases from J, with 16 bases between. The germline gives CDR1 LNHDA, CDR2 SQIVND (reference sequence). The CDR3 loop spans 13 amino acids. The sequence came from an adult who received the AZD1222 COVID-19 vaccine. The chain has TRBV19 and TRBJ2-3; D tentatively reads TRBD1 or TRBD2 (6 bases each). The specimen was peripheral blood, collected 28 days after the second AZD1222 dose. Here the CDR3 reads CASRPLSGATQYF. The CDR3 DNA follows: TGTGCCAGTAGGCCTCTTTCGGGGGCGACGCAGTATTTT.